Presented here are 8 T cell receptor beta chains from one specimen sequenced in a study of shared clonotypes between healthy human individuals. Libraries were prepared by immunoSEQ multiplex PCR; TCRdb keeps only in-frame clonotypes and omits some of them. In the table there are 2,100,000 or so clones, around 95% of which are singletons. Sequences were obtained from naive CD4+ T cells sorted from blood. Subset described: CD45RA+ positively selected. Source of these receptors: a man aged 18 to 29 in good health.

The chain links TRBV5-1 to TRBJ2-2, with 7 bases lining up with TRBD1. Per the germline V gene, CDR1 is SGHRS and CDR2 is YFSETQ. The V and J ends lost 0 bases and 5 bases, in that order; junction bases with no gene match: 10. The CDR3 consists of 17 residues. The DNA for the CDR3 is TGCGCCAGCAGCTTGGCCCGAGGGGGACAGCGGACCGGGGAGCTGTTTTTT. It encodes CASSLARGGQRTGELFF.

The gene calls are TRBV18 and TRBJ1-2, with 7 bases aligning to TRBD1. V dropped 2 bases and J dropped 2; count of bases not matched to a gene: 5. The CDR3 is made up of 15 amino acids. Germline assignment: CDR1 KGHSH and CDR2 LQKENI. The CDR3 DNA follows: TGTGCCAGCTCACCAATGCAGGGACAGAACTATGGCTACACCTTC. Translated: CASSPMQGQNYGYTF. Combining the CDR3 with reference TRBV18 and TRBJ1-2 gives the whole variable domain NAGVMQNPRHLVRRRGQEARLRCSPMKGHSHVYWYRQLPEEGLKFMVYLQKENIIDESGMPKERFSAEFPKEGPSILRIQQVVRGDSAAYFCASSPMQGQNYGYTFGSGTRLTVV.

This clone was counted a single time. The chain employs TRBV19 and TRBJ1-5; 10 bases fit TRBD1. The germline V gene encodes CDR1 LNHDA and CDR2 SQIVND (reference sequence). The CDR3 length is 14 residues. V was pared by 5 bases and J by 7 bases, with 5 bases of the junction left unmatched. CDR3 residues: CASSETGGQQPQHF. For the CDR3, the DNA is TGTGCCAGTAGTGAGACAGGGGGCCAACAGCCCCAGCATTTT.

The J gene is TRBJ1-1, the V gene TRBV19; unclear D gene. The V gene's germline CDR1 is LNHDA and CDR2 SQIVND (reference sequence). The V and J ends lost 1 base and 0 bases respectively, with 15 bases between them. CDR3 length equals 17 residues. For the CDR3, the DNA is TGTGCCAGTAGTATAGGGGTAAGGCGCATCATGAACACTGAAGCTTTCTTT. This gives the protein CASSIGVRRIMNTEAFF.

This chain connects TRBV10-3 to TRBJ1-1; no firm D call. V shed 0 bases and J shed 4 bases, with 18 bases lying between them. The germline V gene encodes CDR1 ENHRY and CDR2 SYGVKD. This CDR3 comprises 17 residues. CDR3 loop: CAISESPLGPFGTEAFF. The CDR3 DNA sequence: TGTGCCATCAGTGAGTCCCCCCTTGGGCCTTTTGGCACTGAAGCTTTCTTT.

The chain has TRBV2 and TRBJ1-2; TRBD1 matches 7 bases. J lost 7 bases, V lost 0 bases, and 5 bases had no gene match. The CDR3 runs to 14 residues. The germline V gene encodes CDR1 SNHLY and CDR2 FYNNEI. In DNA form, the CDR3 reads TGTGCCAGCAGTGAAGCGGGCAGGGGGACTGGCTACACCTTC. Its translation: CASSEAGRGTGYTF.

As DNA, the CDR3 is TGTGCCAGCAGCCTGGGACAGATCAATCAGCCCCAGCATTTT. Its translation is CASSLGQINQPQHF. The chain employs TRBV7-9 and TRBJ1-5; 7 positions agree with TRBD1. V shed 5 bases and J 3 bases; nucleotides not matched to a gene: 4. Per germline, CDR1 SEHNR and CDR2 FQNEAQ (reference sequence). The CDR3 loop spans 14 amino acids.

This chain links TRBV4-3 with TRBJ2-7; TRBD2 matches at 13 bases. This CDR3 region has 15 residues. CDR1 and CDR2 from the germline V gene are LGHNA and YSLEER. V was clipped by 4 bases and J by 6 bases; unmatched bases: 6. The CDR3 sequence: CASSRGLAGVSEQYF. Here the CDR3 DNA reads TGCGCCAGCAGCCGCGGACTAGCGGGAGTCTCCGAGCAGTACTTC.